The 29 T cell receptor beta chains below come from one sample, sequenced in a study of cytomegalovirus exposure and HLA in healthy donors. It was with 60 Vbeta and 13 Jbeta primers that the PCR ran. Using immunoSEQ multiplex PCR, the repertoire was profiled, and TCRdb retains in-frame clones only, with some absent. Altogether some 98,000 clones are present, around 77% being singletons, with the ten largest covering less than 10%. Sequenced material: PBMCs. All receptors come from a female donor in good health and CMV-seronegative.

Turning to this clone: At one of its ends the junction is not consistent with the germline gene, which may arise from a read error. DNA of the CDR3: TGTTCCAGCAGCTTAATTACGGGACAGGGGACTGAAGCTTTCTTT. Protein product: CSSSLITGQGTEAFF. V usage is TRBV7-9 and J usage is TRBJ1-1, with TRBD1 matching 10 bases. This CDR3 is 15 amino acids long. Germline-derived CDR1 and CDR2 are SEHNR and FQNEAQ (reference sequence).

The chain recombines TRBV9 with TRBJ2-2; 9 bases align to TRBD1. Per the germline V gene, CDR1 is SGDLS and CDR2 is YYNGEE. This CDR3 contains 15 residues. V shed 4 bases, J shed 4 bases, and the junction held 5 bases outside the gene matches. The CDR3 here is CASSSWTGVTGELFF. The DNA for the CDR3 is TGTGCCAGCAGCTCCTGGACAGGGGTCACCGGGGAGCTGTTTTTT.

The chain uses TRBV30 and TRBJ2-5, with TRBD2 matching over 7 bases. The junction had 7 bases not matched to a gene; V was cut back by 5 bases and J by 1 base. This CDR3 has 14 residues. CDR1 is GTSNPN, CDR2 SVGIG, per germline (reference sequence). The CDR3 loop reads CAWGRWGGQETQYF. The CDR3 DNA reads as TGTGCCTGGGGTCGATGGGGGGGCCAAGAGACCCAGTACTTC.

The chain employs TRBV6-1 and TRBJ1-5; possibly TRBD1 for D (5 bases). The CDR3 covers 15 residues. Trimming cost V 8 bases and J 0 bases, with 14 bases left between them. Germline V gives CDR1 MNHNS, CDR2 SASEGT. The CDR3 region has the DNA TGTGCCAGCGGATACGGGGGGGATAGCAATCAGCCCCAGCATTTT. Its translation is CASGYGGDSNQPQHF.

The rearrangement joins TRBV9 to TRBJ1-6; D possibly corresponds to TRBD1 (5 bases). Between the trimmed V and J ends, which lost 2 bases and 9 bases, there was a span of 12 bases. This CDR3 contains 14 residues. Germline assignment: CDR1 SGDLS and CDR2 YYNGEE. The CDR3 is CASSVSGYGSPLHF. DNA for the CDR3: TGTGCCAGCAGCGTGTCAGGGTATGGTTCACCCCTCCACTTT.

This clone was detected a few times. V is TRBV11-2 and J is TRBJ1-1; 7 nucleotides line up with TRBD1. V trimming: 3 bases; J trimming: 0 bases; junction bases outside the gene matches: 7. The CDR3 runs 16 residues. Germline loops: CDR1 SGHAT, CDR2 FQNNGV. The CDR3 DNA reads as TGTGCCAGCAGCTTCCCTACAGGGGCGTTGAACACTGAAGCTTTCTTT. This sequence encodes CASSFPTGALNTEAFF.

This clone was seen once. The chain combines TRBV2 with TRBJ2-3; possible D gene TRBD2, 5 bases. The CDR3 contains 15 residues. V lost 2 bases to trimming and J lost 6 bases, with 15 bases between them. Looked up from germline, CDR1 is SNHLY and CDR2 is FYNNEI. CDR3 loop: CASSELAHQEDTQYF. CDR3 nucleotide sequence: TGTGCCAGCAGTGAACTAGCCCATCAAGAGGATACGCAGTATTTT. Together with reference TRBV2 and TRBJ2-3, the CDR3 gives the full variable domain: EPEVTQTPSHQVTQMGQEVILRCVPISNHLYFYWYRQILGQKVEFLVSFYNNEISEKSEIFDDQFSVERPDGSNFTLKIRSTKLEDSAMYFCASSELAHQEDTQYFGPGTRLTVL.

CDR3 sequence: CAWSPPDRGNQPQHF. CDR3 nucleotides: TGTGCCTGGAGTCCCCCGGACAGGGGCAATCAGCCCCAGCATTTT. V is TRBV30 and J is TRBJ1-5; 8 bases map to TRBD1. Germline values: CDR1 GTSNPN, CDR2 SVGIG (reference sequence). CDR3 length: 15 residues. Trimming took 2 bases from V and 2 from J; bases not matched to a gene: 5.

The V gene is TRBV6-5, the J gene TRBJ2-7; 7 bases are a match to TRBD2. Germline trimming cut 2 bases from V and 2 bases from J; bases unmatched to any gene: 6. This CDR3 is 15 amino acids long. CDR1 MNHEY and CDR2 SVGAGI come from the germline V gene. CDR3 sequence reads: CASSYREAGPYEQYF. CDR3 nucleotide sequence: TGTGCCAGCAGTTACCGGGAAGCGGGACCCTACGAGCAGTACTTC.

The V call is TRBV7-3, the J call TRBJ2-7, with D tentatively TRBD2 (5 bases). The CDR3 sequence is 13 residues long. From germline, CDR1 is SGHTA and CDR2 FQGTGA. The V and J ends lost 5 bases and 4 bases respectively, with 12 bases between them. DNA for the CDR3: TGTGCCAGCAGCCCTGACACTAGTTACGAGCAGTACTTC. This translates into CASSPDTSYEQYF. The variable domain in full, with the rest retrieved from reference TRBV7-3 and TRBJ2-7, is GAGVSQTPSNKVTEKGKYVELRCDPISGHTALYWYRQSLGQGPEFLIYFQGTGAADDSGLPNDRFFAVRPEGSVSTLKIQRTERGDSAVYLCASSPDTSYEQYFGPGTRLTVT.

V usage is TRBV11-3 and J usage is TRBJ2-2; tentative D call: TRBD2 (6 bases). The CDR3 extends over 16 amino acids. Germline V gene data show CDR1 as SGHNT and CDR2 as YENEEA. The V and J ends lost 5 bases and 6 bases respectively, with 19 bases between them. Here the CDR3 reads CASSLGTFQTSGELFF. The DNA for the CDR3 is TGTGCCAGCAGCCTCGGGACTTTCCAAACGTCCGGGGAGCTGTTTTTT.

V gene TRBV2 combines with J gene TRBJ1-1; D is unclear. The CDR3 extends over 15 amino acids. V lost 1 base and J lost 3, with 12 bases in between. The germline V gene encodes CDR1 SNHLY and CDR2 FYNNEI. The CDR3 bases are TGTGCCAGCAGTGAAGGAAGAGGGCGGCACACTGAAGCTTTCTTT. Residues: CASSEGRGRHTEAFF.

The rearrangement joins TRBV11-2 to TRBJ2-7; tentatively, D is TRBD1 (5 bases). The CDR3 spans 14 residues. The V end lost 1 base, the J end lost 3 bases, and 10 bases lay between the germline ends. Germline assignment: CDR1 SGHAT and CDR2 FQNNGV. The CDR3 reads CASSLGPGFYEQYF. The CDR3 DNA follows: TGTGCCAGCAGCTTAGGGCCAGGGTTCTACGAGCAGTACTTC.

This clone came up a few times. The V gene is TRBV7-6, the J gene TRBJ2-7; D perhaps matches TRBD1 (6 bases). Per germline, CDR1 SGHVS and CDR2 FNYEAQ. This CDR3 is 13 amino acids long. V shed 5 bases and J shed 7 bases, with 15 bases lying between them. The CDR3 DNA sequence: TGTGCCAGCAGCCGAGGACAGCGCTTGGAGCAGTACTTC. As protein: CASSRGQRLEQYF.

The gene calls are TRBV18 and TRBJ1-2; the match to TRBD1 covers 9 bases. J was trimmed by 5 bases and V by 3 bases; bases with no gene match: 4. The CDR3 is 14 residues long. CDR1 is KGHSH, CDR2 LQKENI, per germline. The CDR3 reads CASSPLDRGYGYTF. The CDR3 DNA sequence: TGTGCCAGCTCACCTCTGGACAGGGGATATGGCTACACCTTC.

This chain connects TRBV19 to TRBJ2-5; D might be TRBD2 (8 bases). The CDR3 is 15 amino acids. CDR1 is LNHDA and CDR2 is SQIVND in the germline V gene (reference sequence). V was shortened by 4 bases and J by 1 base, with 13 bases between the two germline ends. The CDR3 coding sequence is TGTGCCAGTAGTAAGGGGGCGGGGGGCCAAGAGACCCAGTACTTC. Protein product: CASSKGAGGQETQYF.

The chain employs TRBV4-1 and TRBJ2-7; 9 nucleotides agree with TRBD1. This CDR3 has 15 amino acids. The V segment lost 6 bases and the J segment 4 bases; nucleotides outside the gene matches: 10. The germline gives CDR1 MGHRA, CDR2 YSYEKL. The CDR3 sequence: CASRPNSQGAYEQYF. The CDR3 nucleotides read TGCGCCAGCAGACCCAACTCACAGGGGGCGTACGAGCAGTACTTC.

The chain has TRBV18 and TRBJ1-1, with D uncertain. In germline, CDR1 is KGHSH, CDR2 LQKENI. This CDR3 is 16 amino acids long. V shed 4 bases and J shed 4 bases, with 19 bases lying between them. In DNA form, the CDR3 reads TGTGCCAGCTCACTTAAACGGGGAATGGAGGGCACTGAAGCTTTCTTT. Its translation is CASSLKRGMEGTEAFF.

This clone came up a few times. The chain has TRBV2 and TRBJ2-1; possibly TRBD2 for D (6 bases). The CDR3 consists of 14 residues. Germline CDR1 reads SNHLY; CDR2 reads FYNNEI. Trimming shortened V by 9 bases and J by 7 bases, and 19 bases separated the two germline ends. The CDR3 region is CASRGGNPGNEQFF. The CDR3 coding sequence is TGTGCCAGTAGGGGCGGGAACCCGGGGAATGAGCAGTTCTTC.

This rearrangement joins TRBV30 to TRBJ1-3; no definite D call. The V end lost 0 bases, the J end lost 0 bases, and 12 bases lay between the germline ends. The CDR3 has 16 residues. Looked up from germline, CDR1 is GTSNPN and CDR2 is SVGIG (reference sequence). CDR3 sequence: CAWSVSGVFSGNTIYF. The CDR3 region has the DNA TGTGCCTGGAGTGTTTCGGGAGTCTTCTCTGGAAACACCATATATTTT.

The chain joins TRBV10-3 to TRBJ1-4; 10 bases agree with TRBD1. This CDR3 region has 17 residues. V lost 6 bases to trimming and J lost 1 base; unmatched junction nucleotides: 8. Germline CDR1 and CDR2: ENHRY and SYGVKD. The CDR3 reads CAISATGGRVTNEKLFF. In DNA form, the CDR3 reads TGTGCCATCAGCGCGACAGGGGGCAGGGTAACTAATGAAAAACTGTTTTTT.

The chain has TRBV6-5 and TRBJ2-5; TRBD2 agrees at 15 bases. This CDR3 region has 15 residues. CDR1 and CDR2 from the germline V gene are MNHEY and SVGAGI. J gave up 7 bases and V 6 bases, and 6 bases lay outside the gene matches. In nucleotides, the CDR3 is TGTGCCAGCAGCAACACGGGACTAGCGGGAGGGACCCAGTACTTC. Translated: CASSNTGLAGGTQYF.

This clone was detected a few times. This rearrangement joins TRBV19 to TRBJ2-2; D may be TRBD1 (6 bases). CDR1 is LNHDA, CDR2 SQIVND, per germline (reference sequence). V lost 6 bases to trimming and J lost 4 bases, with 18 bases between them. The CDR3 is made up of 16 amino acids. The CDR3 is CASSLQGGVGTGELFF. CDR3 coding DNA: TGTGCCAGTAGCTTACAGGGTGGGGTAGGCACCGGGGAGCTGTTTTTT.

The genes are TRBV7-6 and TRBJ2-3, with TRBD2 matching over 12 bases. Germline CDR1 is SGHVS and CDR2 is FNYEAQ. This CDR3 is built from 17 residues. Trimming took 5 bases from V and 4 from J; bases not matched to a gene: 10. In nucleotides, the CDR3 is TGTGCCAGCAGCCCCTTCGTTGCTAGCGGGGGGGCAGATACGCAGTATTTT. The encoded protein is CASSPFVASGGADTQYF. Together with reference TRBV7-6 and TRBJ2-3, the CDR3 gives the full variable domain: GAGVSQSPRYKVTKRGQDVALRCDPISGHVSLYWYRQALGQGPEFLTYFNYEAQQDKSGLPNDRFSAERPEGSISTLTIQRTEQRDSAMYRCASSPFVASGGADTQYFGPGTRLTVL.

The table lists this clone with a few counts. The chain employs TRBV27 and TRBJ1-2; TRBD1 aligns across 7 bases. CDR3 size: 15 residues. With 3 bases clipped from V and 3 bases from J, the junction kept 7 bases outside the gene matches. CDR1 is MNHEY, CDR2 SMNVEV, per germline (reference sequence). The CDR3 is CASSFADRAYYGYTF. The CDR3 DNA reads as TGTGCCAGCAGTTTCGCTGACAGGGCCTACTATGGCTACACCTTC.

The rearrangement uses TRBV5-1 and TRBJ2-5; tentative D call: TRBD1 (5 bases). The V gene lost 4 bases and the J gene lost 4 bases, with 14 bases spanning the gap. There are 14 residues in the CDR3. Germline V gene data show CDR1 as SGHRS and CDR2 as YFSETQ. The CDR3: CASSRTREGETQYF. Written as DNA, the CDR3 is TGCGCCAGCAGCCGAACCAGGGAAGGAGAGACCCAGTACTTC.

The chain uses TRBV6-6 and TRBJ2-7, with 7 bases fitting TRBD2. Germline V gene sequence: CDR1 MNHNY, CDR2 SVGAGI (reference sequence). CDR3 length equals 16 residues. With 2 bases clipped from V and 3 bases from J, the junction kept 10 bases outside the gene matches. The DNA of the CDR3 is TGTGCCAGCAGTTACCCAAACCTAGCGGCCGGCTACGAGCAGTACTTC. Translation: CASSYPNLAAGYEQYF.

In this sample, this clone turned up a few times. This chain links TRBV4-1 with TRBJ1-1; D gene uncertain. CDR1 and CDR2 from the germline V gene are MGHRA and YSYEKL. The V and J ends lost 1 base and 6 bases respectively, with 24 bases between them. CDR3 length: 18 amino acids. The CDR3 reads CASSQGRAGLGSRSEAFF. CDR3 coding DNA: TGCGCCAGCAGCCAAGGGAGGGCGGGTCTAGGGTCTAGGTCTGAAGCTTTCTTT.

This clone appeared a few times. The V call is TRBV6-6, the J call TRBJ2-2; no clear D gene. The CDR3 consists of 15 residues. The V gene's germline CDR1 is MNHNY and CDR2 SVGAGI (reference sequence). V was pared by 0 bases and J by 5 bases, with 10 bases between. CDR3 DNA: TGTGCCAGCAGTTACTCGGTCAGGTTAACCGGGGAGCTGTTTTTT. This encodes CASSYSVRLTGELFF.